This T cell receptor (beta chain) was documented in a study of post-analysis software for immune sequencing data. As for the study in general: Progressive-relapsing, secondary progressive and relapsing-remitting multiple sclerosis were among the disease courses included.

In its sample, this clonotype was seen a few times. What it recognizes is unknown. Unique-molecular-identifier-tagged TCR beta cDNA libraries were used. One entry per CDR3 protein, called by TCRdb with MiXCR from the PCR reads. The sample lists about 760,000 distinct CDR3 sequences, roughly 30% seen once, with under 0.7% in the top ten. CDR1 is SQVTM and CDR2 is ANQGSEA in the germline V gene. V lost 6 bases to trimming and J lost 4 bases; unmatched junction nucleotides: 7. This CDR3 comprises 13 residues. Notes on the study in general: Under the F measure, samples that were prepared in one batch clustered strongly together. In patients, about five TRBV segments were more frequent than in controls, with TRBV5-6, TRBV5-1 and TRBV20-1 among them. Normalized Chao1 diversity in multiple sclerosis patients fell significantly below that of controls.

The rearrangement joins TRBV29-1 to TRBJ1-2; 8 nucleotides align to TRBD1. This TCR was sampled from a girl between 5 and 17 years old with multiple sclerosis. The sequencing input was blood. CDR3 in amino acids: CSVRGQGSYGYTF. The CDR3 coding sequence is TGCAGCGTAAGAGGACAGGGATCCTATGGCTACACCTTC.